Shown below are 22 T cell receptor beta chains from a single sample sequenced in a study of HIV-infected children after antiretroviral therapy interruption. As for treatment: PENTA 11 planned treatment interruption arm or continuous ART arm. Unique molecular identifiers were included in an RNA-based 3' RACE TCR library. TCRdb reprocessed the 3' RACE reads with MiXCR, giving one entry per CDR3 protein. The table has 40,000 or so distinct CDR3 sequences, approximately 6.1% seen once. Sequences were derived from CD45RA+ CD4+ T cells from PBMCs, pooled from several time points, sampled from a donor given antiretroviral therapy, either interrupted or continuous. Subset noted: naive CD4+ CD45RA+ CD45RO- T cells. Receptors were obtained from a pool of human donors with HIV.

J is TRBJ1-5 and V is TRBV12-3 or TRBV12-4; D is possibly TRBD1 (6 bases). The length of the CDR3 is 13 residues. Between the trimmed V and J ends, which lost 6 bases and 3 bases, there was a span of 9 bases. CDR3 in amino acids: CASSRDTNQPQHF. The CDR3 DNA reads TGTGCCAGCAGCCGGGACACCAATCAGCCCCAGCATTTT.

Many counts were recorded for this clonotype. The chain combines TRBV12-3 or TRBV12-4 with TRBJ2-2; possibly TRBD2 for D (7 bases). The CDR3 loop spans 16 amino acids. V dropped 2 bases and J dropped 4 bases, with 14 bases sitting between them. The CDR3 bases are TGTGCCAGCAGTTTATTGTGGGGGGGCGCCACCGGGGAGCTGTTTTTT. Translating it yields CASSLLWGGATGELFF.

This clonotype appeared many times. The junction departs from germline at one end; a sequencing error may be responsible. The chain employs TRBV23-1 and TRBJ2-3; maybe TRBD2 (5 bases). TRBV23-1 belongs to the ORF category, with a function that is uncertain. This CDR3 is 14 amino acids long. CDR3 coding DNA: TGCTCCAGCAGTCAACCTACTAGTGCAGAAACGCTGTATTTT. Translation gives CSSSQPTSAETLYF.

This clonotype has a count of ten or more. The chain joins TRBV6-6 to TRBJ1-4, with 8 bases fitting TRBD1. V lost 5 bases, J lost 12 bases, and 8 bases stayed unmatched. CDR1 is MNHNY and CDR2 is SVGAGI in the germline V gene (reference sequence). The CDR3 is made up of 13 amino acids. Here the CDR3 DNA reads TGTGCCAGCAGTACAGGACAGGGAACAGAACTGTTTTTT. Protein: CASSTGQGTELFF.

As concerns this clonotype: A much larger clone differs from this one at a single base, so this may be a read error. V and J are TRBV2 and TRBJ2-3; 8 bases are a match to TRBD1. V shed 7 bases and J 1 base; nucleotides not matched to a gene: 1. Looked up from germline, CDR1 is SNHLY and CDR2 is FYNNEI. The length of the CDR3 is 13 residues. CDR3 bases: TGTGCCAGCATGGGACAGGGCACAGATACGCAGTATTTT. This translates into CASMGQGTDTQYF. Based on the CDR3 plus reference TRBV2 and TRBJ2-3, the full variable domain is EPEVTQTPSHQVTQMGQEVILRCVPISNHLYFYWYRQILGQKVEFLVSFYNNEISEKSEIFDDQFSVERPDGSNFTLKIRSTKLEDSAMYFCASMGQGTDTQYFGPGTRLTVL.

This clonotype was observed many times. This sequence joins TRBV28 and TRBJ2-2; maybe TRBD1 (5 bases). Germline V gene lookup returns CDR1 MDHEN and CDR2 SYDVKM. CDR3 length: 15 residues. V gave up 6 bases and J gave up 6 bases, with 17 bases separating them. DNA of the CDR3: TGTGCCAGCAGCCCCATCGGGCAAGGGGCCGGGGAGCTGTTTTTT. Protein: CASSPIGQGAGELFF. The variable domain in full, completed from reference TRBV28 and TRBJ2-2, reads DVKVTQSSRYLVKRTGEKVFLECVQDMDHENMFWYRQDPGLGLRLIYFSYDVKMKEKGDIPEGYSVSREKKERFSLILESASTNQTSMYLCASSPIGQGAGELFFGEGSRLTVL.

DNA for the CDR3: TGTGCCAGCAGCCCCGGACTAGCGGTCAGCACAGATACGCAGTATTTT. Amino acid sequence: CASSPGLAVSTDTQYF. This rearrangement joins TRBV7-8 to TRBJ2-3, with 10 bases identical to TRBD2. The CDR3 is 16 residues long. V lost 5 bases and J lost 0; bases outside the gene matches: 5. CDR1 and CDR2 from the germline V gene are SGHVS and FQNEAQ.

This clonotype was observed a handful of times. The rearrangement links TRBV7-9 to TRBJ2-1; a weak D match, TRBD2 (7 bases). Germline loops: CDR1 SEHNR, CDR2 FQNEAQ (reference sequence). CDR3 length: 15 residues. Trimming cost V 8 bases and J 6 bases, with 20 bases left between them. The CDR3 sequence: CASSWGAGESNEQFF. In DNA, the CDR3 is TGTGCCAGCTCATGGGGGGCGGGAGAAAGCAATGAGCAGTTCTTC.

In this sample, this clonotype turned up a few times. J is TRBJ2-3 and V is TRBV20-1; D is perhaps TRBD2 (5 bases). Germline lookup yields CDR1 DFQATT and CDR2 SNEGSKA (reference sequence). CDR3 size: 13 residues. The V gene lost 5 bases and the J gene lost 3 bases, with 12 bases spanning the gap. CDR3 sequence reads: CSAQPRGTDTQYF. In DNA form, the CDR3 reads TGCAGTGCTCAACCCCGGGGTACAGATACGCAGTATTTT.

The chain links TRBV2 to TRBJ2-1; D is possibly TRBD1 (5 bases). This CDR3 has 16 residues. Trimming removed 6 bases at V and 2 bases at J, with 17 bases between. CDR1 and CDR2 from the germline V gene are SNHLY and FYNNEI. CDR3 in amino acids: CASRELRQLTYNEQFF. CDR3 nucleotide sequence: TGTGCCAGCAGAGAGCTTCGACAGCTAACCTACAATGAGCAGTTCTTC.

This clonotype rates as medium-sized. As DNA, the CDR3 is TGCGCCAGCAGTTGGGACCGATCCCAGCATTTT. Its translation is CASSWDRSQHF. The genes are TRBV23-1 and TRBJ1-5, with a possible D match to TRBD1 (5 bases). TRBV23-1 is an open reading frame whose function is uncertain. This CDR3 is 11 amino acids long. Trimming pared 5 bases from V and 11 bases from J, leaving 10 bases between.

This clonotype was recorded once. This chain uses TRBV11-2 with TRBJ2-1; a weak D match, TRBD2 (6 bases). This CDR3 has 20 amino acids. Germline loops: CDR1 SGHAT, CDR2 FQNNGV. The V end lost 0 bases, the J end lost 0 bases, and 21 bases lay between the germline ends. The chain's CDR3 is CASSLDIRGGWLVSYNEQFF. The CDR3, as DNA: TGTGCCAGCAGCTTAGACATTCGGGGAGGCTGGCTAGTCTCCTACAATGAGCAGTTCTTC.

V usage is TRBV27 and J usage is TRBJ2-3; D may be TRBD1 (6 bases). This CDR3 is 15 amino acids long. Germline V gene sequence: CDR1 MNHEY, CDR2 SMNVEV (reference sequence). V was shortened by 5 bases and J by 2 bases, with 14 bases between the two germline ends. Here the CDR3 reads CASSPTGIPTDTQYF. In nucleotides, the CDR3 is TGTGCCAGCAGTCCTACAGGGATCCCCACAGATACGCAGTATTTT.

This clonotype was recorded at least ten times. The chain has TRBV12-3 or TRBV12-4 and TRBJ2-7; either TRBD1 or TRBD2 may fit D (6 bases each). V shed 1 base and J shed 6 bases, with 13 bases lying between them. The CDR3 runs to 14 residues. This CDR3 reads CASSLGGGGIEQYF. The CDR3, as DNA: TGTGCCAGCAGTTTAGGTGGGGGCGGGATCGAGCAGTACTTC.

This clonotype showed up many times. The chain uses TRBV19 and TRBJ2-7; TRBD1 is a possible D gene (6 bases). V gave up 3 bases and J gave up 1 base, with 10 bases separating them. The CDR3 is 14 residues long. Germline CDR1 and CDR2: LNHDA and SQIVND (reference sequence). CDR3 bases: TGTGCCAGTAGTATCAGGGGCAGTTCCTACGAGCAGTACTTC. Translated, it gives CASSIRGSSYEQYF.

This clonotype appeared many times. The chain combines TRBV6-2 or TRBV6-3 with TRBJ2-5, with 7 nucleotides matching TRBD1. V lost 5 bases, J lost 1 base, and 7 bases stayed unmatched. The CDR3 spans 15 residues. Germline CDR1 is MNHEY and CDR2 is SVGEGT. CDR3 in amino acids: CASSNTGVLQETQYF. The CDR3 nucleotides are TGTGCCAGCAGTAACACAGGGGTCCTCCAAGAGACCCAGTACTTC.

This clonotype occurred many times. The chain has TRBV7-9 and TRBJ2-7; the match to TRBD1 covers 8 bases. The CDR3 runs to 15 residues. In germline, CDR1 is SEHNR, CDR2 FQNEAQ (reference sequence). V lost 4 bases, J lost 0 bases, and 5 bases stayed unmatched. The CDR3 nucleotides read TGTGCCAGCAGCTCTTGGGACAGGAGCTCCTACGAGCAGTACTTC. It codes for CASSSWDRSSYEQYF.

Many counts were recorded for this clonotype. The V call is TRBV12-3 or TRBV12-4, the J call TRBJ1-5, with a tentative D call TRBD1 (6 bases). Trimming removed 2 bases from V and 4 bases from J, with 12 bases in between. The CDR3 totals 15 residues. CDR3: CASSLRGGPNQPQHF. CDR3 sequence (DNA): TGTGCCAGCAGTTTAAGAGGGGGTCCTAATCAGCCCCAGCATTTT.

This clonotype has ten or more counts. V and J are TRBV4-2 and TRBJ2-7; 11 bases agree with TRBD2. The CDR3 runs to 15 residues. Trimming cost V 5 bases and J 3 bases; bases outside gene matches: 6. CDR1 is LGHNA and CDR2 is YNFKEQ in the germline V gene. CDR3 in DNA: TGTGCCAGCAGCAAAGGGACTAGCGGAAACTACGAGCAGTACTTC. Amino acids: CASSKGTSGNYEQYF.

This clonotype was counted ten times or more. The chain carries TRBV7-2 and TRBJ2-2; possibly TRBD2 for D (5 bases). V lost 1 base to trimming and J lost 1 base, with 7 bases between them. Germline V CDR1 and CDR2: SGHTA, FQGNSA. The CDR3 has 15 residues. The CDR3 protein is CASSLGGGNTGELFF. The CDR3 nucleotides are TGTGCCAGCAGCTTAGGAGGAGGGAACACCGGGGAGCTGTTTTTT.

This clonotype was picked up a small number of times. V gene TRBV20-1 combines with J gene TRBJ2-7; D not resolved. V was trimmed by 1 base and J by 0 bases, leaving 7 bases between them. The CDR3 spans 13 residues. Looked up from germline, CDR1 is DFQATT and CDR2 is SNEGSKA (reference sequence). CDR3 sequence reads: CSARVRYSYEQYF. As DNA, the CDR3 is TGCAGTGCTAGAGTTAGGTACTCCTACGAGCAGTACTTC.

This clonotype was counted many times. CDR3 in amino acids: CASRISRDTKETQYF. The DNA for the CDR3 is TGTGCCAGCAGAATTTCAAGGGACACTAAAGAGACCCAGTACTTC. This chain uses TRBV12-3 or TRBV12-4 with TRBJ2-5; the D gene is possibly TRBD1 (6 bases). The ends were cut back, 6 bases at V and 3 bases at J, with 17 bases in the middle. The CDR3 has 15 residues.